The TCR beta chain described here comes from a study of siplizumab effects on memory and regulatory T cells. This clone is medium-sized (0.01 to 0.1%) in the sample. Its target is not known. The germline V and J ends were trimmed by 4 bases and 6 bases, with 13 bases remaining between them. The CDR3 has 13 residues. Germline loops: CDR1 SGHDT, CDR2 YYEEEE. Overall study findings and caveats: Confirmation was lacking for the suppressive function of proliferating Tregs derived from siplizumab cultures. Siplizumab significantly brought down the alloreactive sequences that trace back to unstimulated CD4+ memory cells.

Approximately 100,000 TCR templates underwent assay in each sample. The data were produced by immunoSEQ multiplex PCR, yet TCRdb's version contains in-frame clones alone and is incomplete. This sample has 70,000 or so clones, with approximately 89% found just once. V usage is TRBV5-6 and J usage is TRBJ1-2; D unresolved. This TCR derives from a human donor in good health. Material for sequencing was Tregs sorted from blood. The CDR3 bases are TGTGCCAGCAGCCCCCTTGGGAGGAATGGCTACACCTTC. It encodes CASSPLGRNGYTF.